This is a list of T cell receptor beta chains from one sample in a study of blood T cell repertoires in COVID-19. Here immunoSEQ multiplex PCR was the method, and the copy in TCRdb shows in-frame clones only, minus some. The data contain about 32,000 clones, roughly 91% of them singletons. Source material: peripheral blood. Source of these receptors: a man aged 55 to 70 with active COVID-19. CDR3s leave out the opening cysteine and the closing phenylalanine or tryptophan. The D gene is left open where the match is weak.

length	D	V	J	CDR3
14	TRBD1	TRBV7-8	TRBJ2-3	ASSLGQGVSTDTQY
11	-	TRBV9	TRBJ1-1	ASSVAPDTEAF
11	TRBD1	TRBV24-1	TRBJ1-1	ATSERQGGEAF
10	-	TRBV27	TRBJ2-1	ASSPQGHEQF
11	-	TRBV12-3/TRBV12-4	TRBJ1-2	ASSLVGGAGYT
13	TRBD2	TRBV19	TRBJ2-5	ASSIASGGHPTQY
15	-	TRBV4-2	TRBJ2-2	ASRLETGRSNTGELF
11	-	TRBV28	TRBJ2-1	ASRITHSNEQF
9	-	TRBV2	TRBJ1-2	ASSNTYGYT
12	-	TRBV18	TRBJ2-7	ASSQGHTSYEQY
12	-	TRBV18	TRBJ1-1	ASSPSIGNTEAF
11	-	TRBV5-4	TRBJ1-1	ASSTDTNTEAF
13	-	TRBV5-1	TRBJ2-2	ASSLQGAGTGELF
9	-	TRBV6-6	TRBJ1-2	ASSPRDGYT
11	-	TRBV13	TRBJ2-7	ASSPGSHYEQY
13	TRBD1	TRBV6-5	TRBJ1-5	ASHPAGGGNQPQH
14	TRBD1	TRBV6-6	TRBJ2-6	ASSYPGQGRANVLT
9	-	TRBV19	TRBJ2-2	ASTTTGELF
11	-	TRBV29-1	TRBJ1-4	SVATVPNEKLF
14	-	TRBV21-1	TRBJ1-5	ASSKASDSSNQPQH
13	-	TRBV27	TRBJ1-2	ASSLRGKGYYGYT
13	-	TRBV18	TRBJ2-2	ASSPIGGNTGELF
13	TRBD1	TRBV4-2	TRBJ1-1	ASSQELRGHTEAF
9	-	TRBV20-1	TRBJ1-2	SARTAYGYT
12	TRBD1	TRBV6-5	TRBJ2-1	ASSRDRGLSEQF
12	-	TRBV11-2	TRBJ2-7	ASSLVGRNYEQY
13	TRBD1	TRBV5-1	TRBJ2-1	ASSSTGTGHNEQF
13	-	TRBV2	TRBJ2-3	ASSEAGQATDTQY
12	TRBD2	TRBV6-2/TRBV6-3	TRBJ2-5	ASSYSRLAETQY
12	TRBD2	TRBV15	TRBJ2-1	ATSGTSFVNEQF
14	-	TRBV5-4	TRBJ1-3	ASSLARGESGNTIY
13	TRBD1	TRBV5-6	TRBJ1-6	ASSFIDRGDSPLH
12	TRBD1	TRBV2	TRBJ1-6	ASRRTGGGSPLH
12	-	TRBV6-5	TRBJ1-2	ASSPAAAGGGYT
12	-	TRBV6-5	TRBJ1-5	ASSSGNSNQPQH
12	TRBD2	TRBV27	TRBJ2-7	ASSQLLAGREQY
13	TRBD1	TRBV7-6	TRBJ1-1	ASSVGTGGNTEAF
13	TRBD2	TRBV7-7	TRBJ2-3	ASSLGRGVTDTQY
17	TRBD2	TRBV29-1	TRBJ2-2	SVGGLAGGPSRYKRELF
14	TRBD2	TRBV5-8	TRBJ2-3	ASSLGSSGNTDTQY
15	TRBD2	TRBV6-6	TRBJ2-7	ASSHGLAGLRSYEQY
15	-	TRBV27	TRBJ2-2	ASSPSSWRSNTGELF
13	TRBD1	TRBV24-1	TRBJ2-5	ATSDLQGDQETQY
11	-	TRBV12-3/TRBV12-4	TRBJ2-7	ASSSGPSYEQY
13	TRBD1	TRBV24-1	TRBJ2-1	ATSDSQGASDEQF
14	-	TRBV4-2	TRBJ1-3	ASSQDLTGSGNTIY
11	-	TRBV11-3	TRBJ2-3	ASSLNSADTQY
13	TRBD1	TRBV5-1	TRBJ1-1	ASSLETGGLAEAF
13	TRBD2	TRBV5-5	TRBJ2-5	ASTKERESRETQY
9	-	TRBV2	TRBJ1-1	ASSVGGEAF
12	-	TRBV29-1	TRBJ2-5	SVETTGSQETQY
13	-	TRBV11-2	TRBJ2-7	ASSPGATPPYEQY